These 19 T cell receptor beta chains were sequenced from one sample in a study of T cell responses to AZD1222 COVID-19 vaccine. Some clones are missing from TCRdb's copy, which holds only in-frame ones; the method was immunoSEQ multiplex PCR. The sample holds tens of thousands of clones, around three quarters seen once. The sequenced sample was peripheral blood, obtained on day 0 of AZD1222 vaccination. Every receptor here comes from an adult in good health.

The gene calls are TRBV5-6 and TRBJ1-1; unclear D gene. The germline V gene encodes CDR1 SGHDT and CDR2 YYEEEE. There are 13 residues in the CDR3. Trimming took off 0 bases at V and 7 bases at J, with 10 bases between the two ends. CDR3 nucleotide sequence: TGTGCCAGCAGCTTGGTTACCGGGGATGAAGCTTTCTTT. As protein: CASSLVTGDEAFF.

J is TRBJ2-7 and V is TRBV5-1; 7 nucleotides agree with TRBD1. The ends lost 0 bases at V and 3 bases at J; junction bases unmatched: 6. The CDR3 runs 15 residues. CDR1 and CDR2 (germline): SGHRS, YFSETQ. DNA of the CDR3: TGCGCCAGCAGCTTGGTAGGGGGCTCGGACTACGAGCAGTACTTC. Encoded protein: CASSLVGGSDYEQYF.

The chain couples TRBV4-1 to TRBJ1-1, with D possibly TRBD1 on 6 matching bases. Germline V gene lookup returns CDR1 MGHRA and CDR2 YSYEKL. Trimming left V 0 bases short and J 0 bases short, with 11 bases between. The CDR3 loop spans 16 amino acids. CDR3 amino acids: CASSQDLGGLNTEAFF. DNA of the CDR3: TGCGCCAGCAGCCAAGATCTGGGGGGCCTGAACACTGAAGCTTTCTTT.

V is TRBV7-2 and J is TRBJ2-7; TRBD2 aligns across 13 bases. With V trimmed by 6 bases and J by 4 bases, 3 bases remained unmatched. The CDR3 has 14 amino acids. Germline assignment: CDR1 SGHTA and CDR2 FQGNSA. This CDR3 reads CASRALAGGYEQYF. In DNA form, the CDR3 reads TGTGCCAGCAGGGCACTAGCGGGGGGGTACGAGCAGTACTTC. Full variable domain (outside the CDR3, taken from reference TRBV7-2 and TRBJ2-7): GAGVSQSPSNKVTEKGKDVELRCDPISGHTALYWYRQSLGQGLEFLIYFQGNSAPDKSGLPSDRFSAERTGGSVSTLTIQRTQQEDSAVYLCASRALAGGYEQYFGPGTRLTVT.

V is TRBV21-1 and J is TRBJ2-5; the table's TRBD2 call for D was not verified on the DNA. TRBV21-1 is a listed pseudogene. The CDR3 is 12 amino acids. CDR3 nucleotides: TGTGCCAGCCTCAGAGGTCAGAAGACCCAGTACTTC. Its translation: CASLRGQKTQYF.

The CDR3 here is CASSAGGLASYNEQFF. CDR3 sequence (DNA): TGTGCCAGCAGCGCCGGGGGACTAGCGTCCTACAATGAGCAGTTCTTC. The chain couples TRBV9 to TRBJ2-1, with TRBD2 matching 10 bases. This CDR3 region has 16 residues. With V trimmed by 3 bases and J by 1 base, 4 bases remained unmatched. Germline CDR1 is SGDLS and CDR2 is YYNGEE.

V is TRBV24-1 and J is TRBJ2-2; D unresolved. The CDR3 covers 13 residues. Germline V lookup: CDR1 KGHDR, CDR2 SFDVKD. V was clipped by 7 bases and J by 4 bases, with 9 bases between them. The CDR3 protein is CATRAGSTGELFF. The DNA of the CDR3 is TGTGCCACCAGGGCAGGATCCACCGGGGAGCTGTTTTTT.

V is TRBV29-1 and J is TRBJ2-3, with 8 bases lining up with TRBD2. The germline V gene encodes CDR1 SQVTM and CDR2 ANQGSEA. V dropped 4 bases and J dropped 8; count of bases not matched to a gene: 5. CDR3 size: 12 residues. CDR3 in DNA: TGCAGCGTTGCTAGTCGGGGGGGTACGCAGTATTTT. It yields the protein CSVASRGGTQYF.

The chain has TRBV19 and TRBJ2-5; 8 positions match TRBD1. Germline V gene sequence: CDR1 LNHDA, CDR2 SQIVND (reference sequence). The CDR3 length is 14 residues. Trimming took 4 bases from V and 6 from J; bases not matched to a gene: 7. CDR3 region: CASSTSGGGQTQYF. CDR3 nucleotides: TGTGCCAGTAGTACTTCAGGGGGCGGGCAGACCCAGTACTTC.

The chain has TRBV19 and TRBJ1-3; 8 bases fit TRBD1. CDR3 length: 14 residues. V shed 8 bases and J 0 bases; nucleotides not matched to a gene: 3. Looked up from germline, CDR1 is LNHDA and CDR2 is SQIVND (reference sequence). The CDR3 protein is CASSGQVSGNTIYF. The CDR3 nucleotides read TGTGCCAGTTCGGGACAGGTCTCTGGAAACACCATATATTTT.

This clone was picked up a small number of times. The chain joins TRBV7-9 to TRBJ1-3; D might be TRBD1 (5 bases). Germline V gene data show CDR1 as SEHNR and CDR2 as FQNEAQ (reference sequence). The CDR3 has 12 amino acids. V lost 5 bases and J lost 7, with 9 bases in between. The CDR3 DNA reads as TGTGCCAGCAGCAGGGGCGCGAACACCATATATTTT. Protein sequence: CASSRGANTIYF.

The table lists this clone with a count of one. The chain recombines TRBV11-2 with TRBJ2-2; 9 nucleotides match TRBD1. With V trimmed by 3 bases and J by 6 bases, 17 bases remained unmatched. Germline CDR1 and CDR2: SGHAT and FQNNGV. CDR3 length: 19 residues. The CDR3: CASSLPGQGAKIWSGELFF. The CDR3 nucleotides read TGTGCCAGCAGCTTGCCGGGACAGGGAGCGAAAATTTGGTCCGGGGAGCTGTTTTTT.

V gene TRBV28 combines with J gene TRBJ1-1; D perhaps matches TRBD1 (5 bases). The CDR3 length is 12 residues. V gave up 10 bases and J gave up 2 bases, with 11 bases separating them. Germline lookup yields CDR1 MDHEN and CDR2 SYDVKM. CDR3 coding DNA: TGTGCCACGATGGGGCCAAACACTGAAGCTTTCTTT. Translated: CATMGPNTEAFF.

This rearrangement joins TRBV6-5 to TRBJ1-5; D is perhaps TRBD1 (5 bases). The CDR3 consists of 11 residues. V lost 11 bases to trimming and J lost 4 bases, with 9 bases between them. Germline CDR1 and CDR2: MNHEY and SVGAGI. The CDR3 coding sequence is TGTGCCGTCGGGGCAAATCAGCCCCAGCATTTT. The encoded protein is CAVGANQPQHF.

V usage is TRBV13 and J usage is TRBJ1-1; 9 bases align to TRBD1. The CDR3 consists of 17 residues. CDR1 and CDR2 (germline): PRHDT, FYEKMQ (reference sequence). Trimming at V came to 2 bases and at J to 4 bases, leaving 11 bases not matched to a gene. DNA for the CDR3: TGTGCCAGCAGCTTAAGATTAGGTGGGGACAGGGTCACTGAAGCTTTCTTT. It specifies CASSLRLGGDRVTEAFF. Full variable domain (missing parts from reference TRBV13 and TRBJ1-1): AAGVIQSPRHLIKEKRETATLKCYPIPRHDTVYWYQQGPGQDPQFLISFYEKMQSDKGSIPDRFSAQQFSDYHSELNMSSLELGDSALYFCASSLRLGGDRVTEAFFGQGTRLTVV.

The chain recombines TRBV11-3 with TRBJ2-3; 7 nucleotides agree with TRBD1. The CDR3 has 16 residues. The germline gives CDR1 SGHNT, CDR2 YENEEA. The V and J ends lost 4 bases and 5 bases, in that order; junction bases with no gene match: 12. The CDR3 sequence is CASSSYTGDGGDTQYF. In nucleotides, the CDR3 is TGTGCCAGCAGCTCCTACACAGGGGATGGTGGAGATACGCAGTATTTT.

This chain joins TRBV27 and TRBJ1-6, with D tentatively TRBD1 (5 bases). The V and J ends lost 8 bases and 10 bases respectively, with 15 bases between them. The CDR3 is 13 residues long. The germline CDR1 and CDR2 sequences are MNHEY and SMNVEV (reference sequence). The CDR3 nucleotides are TGTGCCAGCTCGGGGACGCCCGACTCACCCCTCCACTTT. Protein: CASSGTPDSPLHF.

This clone was picked up a small number of times. The V call is TRBV4-1, the J call TRBJ2-2; D is uncertain. Trimming took off 4 bases at V and 3 bases at J, with 12 bases between the two ends. This CDR3 is built from 15 residues. Germline V lookup: CDR1 MGHRA, CDR2 YSYEKL. This chain's CDR3 is CASSRDGADTGELFF. The CDR3 bases are TGCGCCAGCAGCCGAGACGGCGCGGACACCGGGGAGCTGTTTTTT.

This clone was seen a single time. The chain combines TRBV5-5 with TRBJ2-1; D not resolved. Germline CDR1 reads SGHKS; CDR2 reads YYEKEE (reference sequence). The CDR3 is made up of 14 amino acids. V was shortened by 0 bases and J by 7 bases, with 11 bases between the two germline ends. The CDR3 protein is CASSLDQAANEQFF. Here the CDR3 DNA reads TGTGCCAGCAGCTTGGATCAGGCGGCTAATGAGCAGTTCTTC.